Below, 9 T cell receptor beta chains from the same sample are listed, as sequenced in a study of quantifying T cell responses using KT2 cells. In the study overall: TCR alpha and beta constant-region primers primed reverse transcription of RNA.

An oligo carrying a UMI was ligated to the cDNA 3' end. First-round PCR used about 4 cycles and beta primers RC1.1 and RC1.2 covering TRBC1 and TRBC2. Each CDR3 protein gets one entry after TCRdb re-called the UMI-ligation and nested PCR reads with MiXCR. This sample carries about 33,000 distinct CDR3 sequences, 10% of them seen once, and the ten largest clones take about 9.5%. The specimen sequenced was PBMCs spiked with cells of the T cell clone KT2. These receptors all come from a human donor.

This clonotype was observed a handful of times. A junction boundary mismatches the germline segment, possibly from a read error. The CDR3 nucleotides are TGTGCCAGCAGCTTCAGCGGGGGAGGATACGAGCAGTGCTTC. Residues: CASSFSGGGYEQCF. This chain links TRBV7-9 with TRBJ2-7; the match to TRBD2 covers 8 bases. Germline V gene lookup returns CDR1 SEHNR and CDR2 FQNEAQ (reference sequence). The CDR3 has 14 amino acids.

This clonotype is medium-sized (0.01 to 0.1%) in the sample. The chain links TRBV20-1 to TRBJ2-1; 11 bases are shared with TRBD2. The V and J ends lost 1 base and 5 bases, in that order; junction bases with no gene match: 7. The CDR3 extends over 16 amino acids. CDR1 DFQATT and CDR2 SNEGSKA come from the germline V gene (reference sequence). Here the CDR3 reads CSARGTSGSENNEQFF. DNA for the CDR3: TGCAGTGCTAGAGGGACTAGCGGGTCGGAGAACAATGAGCAGTTCTTC.

The J gene is TRBJ2-1, the V gene TRBV5-1; 7 bases agree with TRBD2. V was pared by 0 bases and J by 5 bases, with 5 bases of the junction left unmatched. The germline V gene encodes CDR1 SGHRS and CDR2 YFSETQ. This CDR3 is built from 15 residues. The CDR3 loop is CASSLERGKNNEQFF. In nucleotides, the CDR3 is TGCGCCAGCAGCTTGGAGCGGGGTAAGAACAATGAGCAGTTCTTC.

This clonotype was detected ten times or more. Here the CDR3 reads CSAYGQQNTEAFF. Written as DNA, the CDR3 is TGCAGTGCCTACGGACAGCAGAACACTGAAGCTTTCTTT. The gene calls are TRBV20-1 and TRBJ1-1, with D perhaps matching TRBD1 (6 bases). The ends were cut back, 6 bases at V and 1 base at J, with 12 bases in the middle. The V gene's germline CDR1 is DFQATT and CDR2 SNEGSKA (reference sequence). The CDR3 runs to 13 residues.

This clonotype was observed many times. CDR3 in DNA: TGTGCCACCGGCGAGTTAGATACGCAGTATTTT. As protein: CATGELDTQYF. The chain carries TRBV24-1 and TRBJ2-3; D uncertain. The V gene's germline CDR1 is KGHDR and CDR2 SFDVKD. Trimming shortened V by 9 bases and J by 5 bases, and 8 bases separated the two germline ends. The CDR3 spans 11 residues.

The V gene is TRBV9, the J gene TRBJ2-3, with 9 bases matching TRBD2. V shed 0 bases and J 4 bases; nucleotides not matched to a gene: 6. Germline CDR1 and CDR2: SGDLS and YYNGEE. The CDR3 loop spans 16 amino acids. CDR3 coding DNA: TGTGCCAGCAGCGTAGTGGGGACTAGCTTCCCAGATACGCAGTATTTT. It codes for CASSVVGTSFPDTQYF.

The chain joins TRBV18 to TRBJ2-1; 12 positions match TRBD2. Germline lookup yields CDR1 KGHSH and CDR2 LQKENI. The J segment lost 8 bases and the V segment lost 3 bases, leaving 5 bases of the junction unmatched. The CDR3 covers 15 residues. As DNA, the CDR3 is TGTGCCAGCTCACCCGGGACTAGCGGGCCGGATGAGCAGTTCTTC. This gives the protein CASSPGTSGPDEQFF.

This clonotype has at least ten counts. Written as DNA, the CDR3 is TGTGCCAGCAGCTTAGTGACGAACACTGAAGCTTTCTTT. Its translation is CASSLVTNTEAFF. The rearrangement uses TRBV11-2 and TRBJ1-1; D is uncertain. The germline CDR1 and CDR2 sequences are SGHAT and FQNNGV. Trimming took 1 base from V and 1 from J, leaving 4 bases between them. CDR3 length: 13 amino acids.

This clonotype has at least ten counts. This chain joins TRBV12-3 or TRBV12-4 and TRBJ2-3, with 9 bases fitting TRBD1. Trimming cost V 3 bases and J 5 bases; bases outside gene matches: 6. The CDR3 is made up of 15 amino acids. The CDR3 loop is CASSFGDRDLDTQYF. As DNA, the CDR3 is TGTGCCAGCAGTTTTGGGGACAGGGATTTAGATACGCAGTATTTT.